A selection of T cell receptor beta chains follows, all from one sample in a study of blood T cells in healthy people across ages. TCRdb re-derived calls from the 5' RACE reads in MiXCR, one entry per CDR3 protein. The table includes approximately 2,000,000 distinct CDR3 sequences, more than 35% detected once. The source material was blood. The receptors originated from a human donor in good health. CDR3s include the opening cysteine and the closing phenylalanine or tryptophan. The D gene is left open where the match is weak. Rows may omit the clone size; those that give it use once, few, many or a size class.

abundance: NA
v_gene: TRBV10-3
j_gene: TRBJ2-7
d_gene: NA
CDR3aa: CAISEALEYEQYF
CDR3nt: TGTGCCATCAGTGAAGCGCTAGAATACGAGCAGTACTTC

abundance: NA
v_gene: TRBV20-1
j_gene: TRBJ2-1
d_gene: TRBD2
CDR3aa: CSARGRLAGNEQFF
CDR3nt: TGCAGTGCTAGAGGACGACTAGCGGGGAATGAGCAGTTCTTC

abundance: NA
v_gene: TRBV25-1
j_gene: TRBJ2-3
d_gene: NA
CDR3aa: CASSETPGRGTDTQYF
CDR3nt: TGTGCCAGCAGTGAAACCCCAGGGAGGGGGACAGATACGCAGTATTTT

abundance: NA
v_gene: TRBV4-2
j_gene: TRBJ2-2
d_gene: NA
CDR3aa: CASSQDAIIASHTGELFF
CDR3nt: TGTGCCAGCAGCCAAGACGCCATAATAGCGTCGCACACCGGGGAGCTGTTTTTT

abundance: NA
v_gene: TRBV7-9
j_gene: TRBJ2-3
d_gene: TRBD1
CDR3aa: CASSLEDRGRWTDTQYF
CDR3nt: TGTGCCAGCAGCTTAGAGGACAGGGGGCGATGGACAGATACGCAGTATTTT

abundance: many
v_gene: TRBV12-3/TRBV12-4
j_gene: TRBJ2-1
d_gene: NA
CDR3aa: CASSPGPYNEQFF
CDR3nt: TGCGCCAGCAGCCCGGGACCCTACAATGAGCAGTTCTTC

abundance: few
v_gene: TRBV10-2
j_gene: TRBJ1-2
d_gene: NA
CDR3aa: CASSPSRSHGYGYTF
CDR3nt: TGCGCCAGCAGCCCCTCTCGATCCCATGGCTATGGCTACACCTTC

abundance: few
v_gene: TRBV7-2
j_gene: TRBJ2-1
d_gene: TRBD2
CDR3aa: CASSAGLAGDNEQFF
CDR3nt: TGTGCCAGCAGCGCGGGACTAGCGGGGGACAATGAGCAGTTCTTC

abundance: few
v_gene: TRBV29-1
j_gene: TRBJ2-1
d_gene: NA
CDR3aa: CSVEDRAGAGNEQFF
CDR3nt: TGCAGCGTTGAAGATCGTGCGGGGGCGGGGAATGAGCAGTTCTTC

abundance: many
v_gene: TRBV5-1
j_gene: TRBJ2-1
d_gene: TRBD1
CDR3aa: CASSGDSYNEQFF
CDR3nt: TGTGCCAGCAGTGGGGACAGCTACAATGAGCAGTTCTTC

abundance: NA
v_gene: TRBV7-2
j_gene: TRBJ2-1
d_gene: TRBD2
CDR3aa: CASSLDSGTSVNEQFF
CDR3nt: TGTGCCAGCAGCTTAGATAGCGGGACTAGCGTCAATGAGCAGTTCTTC

abundance: few
v_gene: TRBV5-5
j_gene: TRBJ2-1
d_gene: NA
CDR3aa: CASSLYWTRSYNEQFF
CDR3nt: TGTGCCAGCAGCCTATACTGGACCCGCTCCTACAATGAGCAGTTCTTC

abundance: NA
v_gene: TRBV12-3/TRBV12-4
j_gene: TRBJ2-6
d_gene: TRBD1
CDR3aa: CASSKQGYGANVLTF
CDR3nt: TGTGCCAGCAGCAAACAGGGGTATGGGGCCAACGTCCTGACTTTC

abundance: few
v_gene: TRBV9
j_gene: TRBJ2-1
d_gene: TRBD2
CDR3aa: CASSVVLAGFNEQFF
CDR3nt: TGTGCCAGCAGCGTAGTCCTAGCGGGGTTTAATGAGCAGTTCTTC

abundance: NA
v_gene: TRBV4-2
j_gene: TRBJ2-7
d_gene: NA
CDR3aa: CASSRGDSESYEQYF
CDR3nt: TGTGCCAGCAGCCGCGGGGACTCCGAATCATACGAGCAGTACTTC

abundance: many
v_gene: TRBV29-1
j_gene: TRBJ2-1
d_gene: NA
CDR3aa: CSVVLGTKYNEQFF
CDR3nt: TGCAGCGTTGTGCTGGGGACCAAGTACAATGAGCAGTTCTTC

abundance: NA
v_gene: TRBV2
j_gene: TRBJ2-4
d_gene: NA
CDR3aa: CASKARTYNEQYF
CDR3nt: TGTGCCAGCAAGGCCCGTACCTACAATGAGCAGTACTTC

abundance: NA
v_gene: TRBV7-8
j_gene: TRBJ2-7
d_gene: TRBD1
CDR3aa: CASSLTGTGALDEQYF
CDR3nt: TGTGCCAGCAGCTTAACCGGGACAGGGGCTCTTGACGAGCAGTACTTC

abundance: NA
v_gene: TRBV7-7
j_gene: TRBJ2-5
d_gene: TRBD2
CDR3aa: CACSIAGGLETQYF
CDR3nt: TGTGCTTGCAGCATAGCGGGGGGGCTTGAGACCCAGTACTTC

abundance: few
v_gene: TRBV6-5
j_gene: TRBJ1-5
d_gene: TRBD1
CDR3aa: CASSYGQGDQPQHF
CDR3nt: TGTGCCAGCAGTTACGGGCAGGGGGATCAGCCCCAGCATTTT

abundance: few
v_gene: TRBV12-5
j_gene: TRBJ2-1
d_gene: TRBD1
CDR3aa: CASGLEIGQGANGHGNEQFF
CDR3nt: TGTGCTAGTGGTTTAGAGATAGGACAGGGGGCGAACGGTCATGGGAATGAGCAGTTCTTC

abundance: NA
v_gene: TRBV7-3
j_gene: TRBJ2-3
d_gene: TRBD2
CDR3aa: CASSRLGGGSADTQYF
CDR3nt: TGTGCCAGCAGCCGGCTTGGCGGGGGATCCGCAGATACGCAGTATTTT

abundance: NA
v_gene: TRBV3-1
j_gene: TRBJ2-7
d_gene: TRBD1
CDR3aa: CASRRQGIAYEQYF
CDR3nt: TGTGCCAGCAGGAGACAGGGCATCGCCTACGAGCAGTACTTC

abundance: NA
v_gene: TRBV18
j_gene: TRBJ1-5
d_gene: TRBD1
CDR3aa: CASSSGQGYNQPQHF
CDR3nt: TGTGCCAGCTCATCCGGACAGGGCTACAATCAGCCCCAGCATTTT

abundance: NA
v_gene: TRBV20-1
j_gene: TRBJ2-3
d_gene: NA
CDR3aa: CSAYDYTDTQYF
CDR3nt: TGCAGTGCTTACGACTACACAGATACGCAGTATTTT

abundance: few
v_gene: TRBV29-1
j_gene: TRBJ2-1
d_gene: NA
CDR3aa: CSVEIYNEQFF
CDR3nt: TGCAGCGTTGAAATCTACAATGAGCAGTTCTTC

abundance: NA
v_gene: TRBV12-3/TRBV12-4
j_gene: TRBJ2-3
d_gene: NA
CDR3aa: CASSLYRGRGDTQYF
CDR3nt: TGTGCCAGCAGTTTATATCGGGGGCGAGGAGATACGCAGTATTTT

abundance: NA
v_gene: TRBV7-9
j_gene: TRBJ2-7
d_gene: NA
CDR3aa: CASSSGPFYEQYF
CDR3nt: TGTGCCAGCAGCTCTGGACCTTTCTACGAGCAGTACTTC

abundance: few
v_gene: TRBV29-1
j_gene: TRBJ2-1
d_gene: TRBD2
CDR3aa: CTFLSGGANEQFF
CDR3nt: TGCACCTTTTTAAGCGGGGGGGCAAATGAGCAGTTCTTC

abundance: NA
v_gene: TRBV7-2
j_gene: TRBJ2-3
d_gene: TRBD2
CDR3aa: CASSPRRSGGAGVGTDTQYF
CDR3nt: TGTGCCAGCAGCCCCCGCCGGAGCGGGGGGGCTGGGGTTGGAACAGATACGCAGTATTTT

abundance: few
v_gene: TRBV12-3/TRBV12-4
j_gene: TRBJ1-2
d_gene: NA
CDR3aa: CASSPHPENYGYTF
CDR3nt: TGTGCCAGCAGTCCGCACCCGGAAAACTATGGCTACACCTTC

abundance: NA
v_gene: TRBV5-6
j_gene: TRBJ2-1
d_gene: NA
CDR3aa: CASSPPLGTYSEQFF
CDR3nt: TGTGCCAGCAGCCCCCCCTTAGGGACCTACAGTGAGCAGTTCTTC

abundance: few
v_gene: TRBV4-2
j_gene: TRBJ1-5
d_gene: NA
CDR3aa: CASSHDTGNQPQHF
CDR3nt: TGTGCCAGCAGCCATGATACAGGAAATCAGCCCCAGCATTTT

abundance: few
v_gene: TRBV3-1
j_gene: TRBJ2-5
d_gene: TRBD1
CDR3aa: CASSQVRDRRETQYF
CDR3nt: TGTGCCAGCAGCCAAGTAAGGGACAGGCGAGAGACCCAGTACTTC

abundance: NA
v_gene: TRBV7-9
j_gene: TRBJ2-4
d_gene: NA
CDR3aa: CASSWGAGSKNIQYF
CDR3nt: TGTGCCAGCAGCTGGGGGGCAGGGTCCAAAAACATTCAGTACTTC

abundance: NA
v_gene: TRBV20-1
j_gene: TRBJ2-7
d_gene: NA
CDR3aa: CSARGQAYEQYF
CDR3nt: TGCAGTGCTAGAGGTCAGGCATACGAGCAGTACTTC

abundance: few
v_gene: TRBV7-9
j_gene: TRBJ1-1
d_gene: NA
CDR3aa: CASSFEGRNEAFF
CDR3nt: TGTGCCAGCAGCTTTGAGGGCAGGAATGAAGCTTTCTTT

abundance: few
v_gene: TRBV2
j_gene: TRBJ1-6
d_gene: NA
CDR3aa: CASGNPDLNSPLHF
CDR3nt: TGTGCCAGCGGCAACCCCGATCTTAATTCACCCCTCCACTTT

abundance: NA
v_gene: TRBV28
j_gene: TRBJ1-5
d_gene: TRBD1
CDR3aa: CASSPPGTGGVGQPQHF
CDR3nt: TGTGCCAGCAGTCCCCCCGGGACAGGGGGTGTCGGTCAGCCCCAGCATTTT

abundance: few
v_gene: TRBV9
j_gene: TRBJ1-6
d_gene: NA
CDR3aa: CASSYRADNSPLHF
CDR3nt: TGTGCCAGCAGCTACAGGGCGGATAATTCACCCCTCCACTTT

abundance: NA
v_gene: TRBV20-1
j_gene: TRBJ2-7
d_gene: TRBD1
CDR3aa: CSALDRGFHEQYF
CDR3nt: TGCAGTGCCTTAGACAGGGGGTTCCACGAGCAGTACTTC

abundance: few
v_gene: TRBV20-1
j_gene: TRBJ2-1
d_gene: TRBD1
CDR3aa: CSAMGQSSYNEQFF
CDR3nt: TGCAGTGCCATGGGACAGAGCTCCTACAATGAGCAGTTCTTC

abundance: once
v_gene: TRBV12-5
j_gene: TRBJ1-1
d_gene: NA
CDR3aa: CASAVEDTEAFF
CDR3nt: TGTGCTAGTGCCGTGGAGGACACTGAAGCTTTCTTT

abundance: NA
v_gene: TRBV29-1
j_gene: TRBJ2-1
d_gene: TRBD2
CDR3aa: CSVVQAGRYNEQFF
CDR3nt: TGCAGCGTTGTCCAAGCGGGGAGGTACAATGAGCAGTTCTTC

abundance: NA
v_gene: TRBV7-9
j_gene: TRBJ1-5
d_gene: NA
CDR3aa: CASSAGVNQPQHF
CDR3nt: TGTGCCAGCAGCGCCGGGGTTAATCAGCCCCAGCATTTT

abundance: NA
v_gene: TRBV4-3
j_gene: TRBJ2-1
d_gene: TRBD2
CDR3aa: CASSQDGLAKYNEQFF
CDR3nt: TGCGCCAGCAGCCAAGATGGACTAGCGAAGTACAATGAGCAGTTCTTC